Sequencing of this T cell receptor (beta chain) was carried out in a study of neurological immune-mediated disorders. TCRdb recomputed calls from the 5' RACE reads with MiXCR, one row per CDR3 protein. The profile shows 65,000 to 90,000 distinct CDR3 sequences, about 5.2% of them singletons. This clonotype was picked up a small number of times. V shed 0 bases and J 3 bases; nucleotides not matched to a gene: 4. The CDR3 runs 16 residues. Germline CDR1 is LGHNA and CDR2 is YNFKEQ. Sequenced material: PBMCs. This receptor was obtained from a woman between 25 and 40 years old with multiple sclerosis. This chain connects TRBV4-2 to TRBJ2-3, with 9 positions matching TRBD2. CDR3 amino acids: CASSQEIAGVTDTQYF. The CDR3 nucleotides read TGTGCCAGCAGCCAAGAGATAGCGGGAGTGACAGATACGCAGTATTTT.